This TCR beta chain originates from a study of blood T cell repertoires in COVID-19. Study in general: Material from acute and convalescent COVID-19 was sourced from the United States, Italy and Spain. PBMCs, B-cell-depleted T cells, or T cells provided the cDNA or gDNA that made up the material.

V was pared by 6 bases and J by 4 bases, with 7 bases between. The CDR3 is 13 amino acids. Per the authors' pipeline: Amplifying reference gene primers gave estimates of nucleated cell counts. Generated by immunoSEQ multiplex PCR, the TCRdb table keeps only in-frame clones and is missing some. That table supplies the V and J calls and clone size; D and trimming were determined from the DNA. The sample shows about 210,000 clones, around 83% of them seen only once. The sequence was collected from a man aged 35 to 55 who had recovered from COVID-19. Sequencing input: peripheral blood. The rearrangement joins TRBV12-3 or TRBV12-4 to TRBJ1-6; possible D gene TRBD1, 5 bases. DNA of the CDR3: TGTGCCAGCAGATCAGGGTATAATTCACCCCTCCACTTT. Translated: CASRSGYNSPLHF.